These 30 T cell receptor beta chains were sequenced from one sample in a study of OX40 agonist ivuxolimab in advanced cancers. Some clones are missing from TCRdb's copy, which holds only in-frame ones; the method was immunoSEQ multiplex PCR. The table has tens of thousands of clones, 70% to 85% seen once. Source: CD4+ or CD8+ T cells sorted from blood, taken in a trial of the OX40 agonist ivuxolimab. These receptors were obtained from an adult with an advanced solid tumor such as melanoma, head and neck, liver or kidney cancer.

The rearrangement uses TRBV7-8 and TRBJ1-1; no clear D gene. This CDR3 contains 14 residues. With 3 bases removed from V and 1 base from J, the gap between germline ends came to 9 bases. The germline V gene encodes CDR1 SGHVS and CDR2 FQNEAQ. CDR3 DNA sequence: TGTGCCAGCAGCTTCCGCAAGCAGAACACTGAAGCTTTCTTT. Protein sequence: CASSFRKQNTEAFF. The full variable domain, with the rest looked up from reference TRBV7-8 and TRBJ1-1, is GAGVSQSPRYKVAKRGQDVALRCDPISGHVSLFWYQQALGQGPEFLTYFQNEAQLDKSGLPSDRFFAERPEGSVSTLKIQRTQQEDSAVYLCASSFRKQNTEAFFGQGTRLTVV.

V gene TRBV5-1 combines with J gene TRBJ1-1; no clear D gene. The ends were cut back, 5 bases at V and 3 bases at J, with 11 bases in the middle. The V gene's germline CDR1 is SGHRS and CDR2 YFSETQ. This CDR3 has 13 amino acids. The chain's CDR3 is CASRTWGDTEAFF. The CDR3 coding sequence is TGCGCCAGCAGGACGTGGGGAGACACTGAAGCTTTCTTT. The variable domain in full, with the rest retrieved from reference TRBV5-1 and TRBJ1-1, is KAGVTQTPRYLIKTRGQQVTLSCSPISGHRSVSWYQQTPGQGLQFLFEYFSETQRNKGNFPGRFSGRQFSNSRSEMNVSTLELGDSALYLCASRTWGDTEAFFGQGTRLTVV.

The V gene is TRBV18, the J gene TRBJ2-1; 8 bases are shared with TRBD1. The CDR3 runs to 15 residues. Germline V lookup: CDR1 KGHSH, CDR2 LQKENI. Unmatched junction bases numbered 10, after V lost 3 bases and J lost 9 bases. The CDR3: CASSPQRTGLGEQFF. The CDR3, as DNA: TGTGCCAGCTCACCCCAGCGGACAGGGCTCGGTGAGCAGTTCTTC.

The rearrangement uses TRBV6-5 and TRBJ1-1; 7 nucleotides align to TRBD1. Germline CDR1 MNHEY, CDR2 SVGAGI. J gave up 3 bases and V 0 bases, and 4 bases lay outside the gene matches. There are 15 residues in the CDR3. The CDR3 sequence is CASSYSGQWDTEAFF. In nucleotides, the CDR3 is TGTGCCAGCAGTTACTCGGGACAGTGGGACACTGAAGCTTTCTTT.

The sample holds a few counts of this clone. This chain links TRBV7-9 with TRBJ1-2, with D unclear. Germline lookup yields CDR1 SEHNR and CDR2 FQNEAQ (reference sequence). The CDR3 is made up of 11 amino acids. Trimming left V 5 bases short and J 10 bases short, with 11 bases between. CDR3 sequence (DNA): TGTGCCAGCAGCGAGTCAGGCGCCTACACCTTC. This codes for CASSESGAYTF.

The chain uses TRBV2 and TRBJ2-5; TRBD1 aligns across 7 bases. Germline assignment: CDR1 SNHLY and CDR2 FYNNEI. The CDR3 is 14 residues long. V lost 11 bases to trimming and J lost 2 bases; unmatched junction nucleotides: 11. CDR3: CAAKTGTAQETQYF. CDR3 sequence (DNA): TGTGCCGCCAAAACCGGGACAGCACAAGAGACCCAGTACTTC. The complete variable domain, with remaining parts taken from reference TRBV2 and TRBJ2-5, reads EPEVTQTPSHQVTQMGQEVILRCVPISNHLYFYWYRQILGQKVEFLVSFYNNEISEKSEIFDDQFSVERPDGSNFTLKIRSTKLEDSAMYFCAAKTGTAQETQYFGPGTRLLVL.

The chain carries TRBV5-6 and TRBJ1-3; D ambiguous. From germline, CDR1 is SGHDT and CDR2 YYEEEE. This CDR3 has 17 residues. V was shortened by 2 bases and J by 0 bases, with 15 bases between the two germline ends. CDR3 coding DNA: TGTGCCAGCAGCTTACTTATCGCGTCAGCCTCTGGAAACACCATATATTTT. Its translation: CASSLLIASASGNTIYF. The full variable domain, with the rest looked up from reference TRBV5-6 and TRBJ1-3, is DAGVTQSPTHLIKTRGQQVTLRCSPKSGHDTVSWYQQALGQGPQFIFQYYEEEERQRGNFPDRFSGHQFPNYSSELNVNALLLGDSALYLCASSLLIASASGNTIYFGEGSWLTVV.

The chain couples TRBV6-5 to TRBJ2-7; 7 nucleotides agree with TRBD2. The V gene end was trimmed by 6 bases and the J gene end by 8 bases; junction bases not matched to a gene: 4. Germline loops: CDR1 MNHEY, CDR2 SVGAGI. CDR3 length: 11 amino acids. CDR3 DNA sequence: TGTGCCAGCAGCCCGCGGGGGAAGCAGTACTTC. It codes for CASSPRGKQYF.

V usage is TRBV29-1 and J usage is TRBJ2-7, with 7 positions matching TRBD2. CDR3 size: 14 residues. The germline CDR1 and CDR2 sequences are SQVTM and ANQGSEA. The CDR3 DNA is TGCGGAGCGGGGTTTGGGCAGGGCACGAGTGAGCAGTACTTC. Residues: CGAGFGQGTSEQYF.

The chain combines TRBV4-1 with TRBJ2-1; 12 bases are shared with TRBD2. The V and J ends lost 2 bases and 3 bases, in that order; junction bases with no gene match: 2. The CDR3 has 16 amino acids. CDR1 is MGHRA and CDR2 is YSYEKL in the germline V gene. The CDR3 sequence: CASSQRLAGDYNEQFF. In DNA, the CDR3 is TGCGCCAGCAGCCAACGACTAGCGGGGGACTACAATGAGCAGTTCTTC.

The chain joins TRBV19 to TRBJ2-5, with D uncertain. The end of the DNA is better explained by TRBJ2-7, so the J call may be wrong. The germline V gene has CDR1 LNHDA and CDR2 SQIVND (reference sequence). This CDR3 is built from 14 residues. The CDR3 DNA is TGTGCCAGTAGTATTCGGCCAGATCCCTACGAGCAGTACTTC. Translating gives CASSIRPDPYEQYF.

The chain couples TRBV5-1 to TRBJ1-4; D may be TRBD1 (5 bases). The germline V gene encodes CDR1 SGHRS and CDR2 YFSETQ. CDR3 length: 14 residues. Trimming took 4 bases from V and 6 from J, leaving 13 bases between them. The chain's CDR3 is CASSPGDLDEKLFF. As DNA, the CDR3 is TGCGCCAGCAGCCCGGGGGACTTGGATGAAAAACTGTTTTTT.

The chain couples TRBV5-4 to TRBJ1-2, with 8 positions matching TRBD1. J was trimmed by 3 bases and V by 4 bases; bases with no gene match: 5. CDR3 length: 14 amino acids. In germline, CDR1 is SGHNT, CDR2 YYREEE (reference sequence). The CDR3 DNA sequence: TGTGCCAGCAGCCGGCTGACAGGGGACTATGGCTACACCTTC. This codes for CASSRLTGDYGYTF.

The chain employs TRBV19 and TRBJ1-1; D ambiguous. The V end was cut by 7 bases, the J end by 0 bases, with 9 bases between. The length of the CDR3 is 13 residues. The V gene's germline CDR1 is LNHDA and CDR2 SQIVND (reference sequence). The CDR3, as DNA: TGTGCCAGTACTGTGGGTATGAACACTGAAGCTTTCTTT. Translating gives CASTVGMNTEAFF.

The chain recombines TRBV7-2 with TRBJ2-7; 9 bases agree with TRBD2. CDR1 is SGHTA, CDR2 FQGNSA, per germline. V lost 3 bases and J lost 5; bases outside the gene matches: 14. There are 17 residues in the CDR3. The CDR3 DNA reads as TGTGCCAGCAGCTTTAGTTTGCGGCGGGGGGGTAGGCACGAGCAGTACTTC. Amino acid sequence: CASSFSLRRGGRHEQYF.

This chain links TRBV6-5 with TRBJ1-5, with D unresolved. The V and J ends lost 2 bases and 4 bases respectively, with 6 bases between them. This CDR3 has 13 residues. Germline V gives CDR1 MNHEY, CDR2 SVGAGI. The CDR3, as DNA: TGTGCCAGCAGTTACGACGCTAATCAGCCCCAGCATTTT. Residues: CASSYDANQPQHF.

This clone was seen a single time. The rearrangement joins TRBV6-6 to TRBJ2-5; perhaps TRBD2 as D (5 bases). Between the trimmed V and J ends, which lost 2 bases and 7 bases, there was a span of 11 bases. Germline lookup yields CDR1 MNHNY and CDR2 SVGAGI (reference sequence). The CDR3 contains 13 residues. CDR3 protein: CASSYNVEATQYF. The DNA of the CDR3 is TGTGCCAGCAGTTACAATGTGGAGGCGACCCAGTACTTC.

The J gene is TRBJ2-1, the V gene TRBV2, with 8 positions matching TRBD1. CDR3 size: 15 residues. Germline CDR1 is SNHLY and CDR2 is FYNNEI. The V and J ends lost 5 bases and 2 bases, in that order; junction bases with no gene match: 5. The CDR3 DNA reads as TGTGCCAGCAGTCGCCGGGACAGGACCTACAATGAGCAGTTCTTC. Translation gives CASSRRDRTYNEQFF.

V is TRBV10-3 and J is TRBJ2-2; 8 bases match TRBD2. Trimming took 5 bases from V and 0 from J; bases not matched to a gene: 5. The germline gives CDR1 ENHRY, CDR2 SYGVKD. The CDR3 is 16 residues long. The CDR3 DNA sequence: TGTGCCATCAGTTTTAGCGGGGCTCCGAACACCGGGGAGCTGTTTTTT. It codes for CAISFSGAPNTGELFF.

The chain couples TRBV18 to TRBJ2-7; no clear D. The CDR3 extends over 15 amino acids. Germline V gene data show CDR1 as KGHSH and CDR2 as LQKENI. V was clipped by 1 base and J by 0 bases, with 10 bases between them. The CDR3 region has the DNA TGTGCCAGCTCACCACAACCACAGAACTCCTACGAGCAGTACTTC. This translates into CASSPQPQNSYEQYF.

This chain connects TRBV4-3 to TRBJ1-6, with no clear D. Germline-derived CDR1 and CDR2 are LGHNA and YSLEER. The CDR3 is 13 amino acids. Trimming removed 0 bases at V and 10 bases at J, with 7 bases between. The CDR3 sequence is CASSQESGSPLHF. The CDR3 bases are TGCGCCAGCAGCCAAGAATCAGGCTCACCCCTCCACTTT.

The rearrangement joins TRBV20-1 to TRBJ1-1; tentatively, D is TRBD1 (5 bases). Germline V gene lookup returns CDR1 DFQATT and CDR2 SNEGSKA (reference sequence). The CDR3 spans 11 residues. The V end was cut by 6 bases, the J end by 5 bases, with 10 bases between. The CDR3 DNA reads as TGCAGTGCCGCAGGGCGGACTGAAGCTTTCTTT. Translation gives CSAAGRTEAFF.

Here the CDR3 reads CASSAEQGVYEQYF. The CDR3 nucleotides read TGTGCCAGCTCGGCGGAACAGGGCGTCTACGAGCAGTACTTC. This chain joins TRBV18 and TRBJ2-7; TRBD1 might be the D (6 bases). CDR1 is KGHSH and CDR2 is LQKENI in the germline V gene. V was trimmed by 6 bases and J by 3 bases, leaving 15 bases between them. The CDR3 is made up of 14 amino acids.

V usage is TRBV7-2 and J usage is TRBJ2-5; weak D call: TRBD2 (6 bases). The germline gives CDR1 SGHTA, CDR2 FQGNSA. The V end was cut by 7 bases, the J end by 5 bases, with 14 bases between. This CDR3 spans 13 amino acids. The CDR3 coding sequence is TGTGCCAGCACCCGTCTTCGGGGGGAGACCCAGTACTTC. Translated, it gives CASTRLRGETQYF.

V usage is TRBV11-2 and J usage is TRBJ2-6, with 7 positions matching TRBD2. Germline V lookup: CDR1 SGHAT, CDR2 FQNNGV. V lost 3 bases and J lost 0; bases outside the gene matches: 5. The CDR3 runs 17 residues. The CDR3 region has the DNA TGTGCCAGCAGCTTTAGCGGGTTTGGCTCTGGGGCCAACGTCCTGACTTTC. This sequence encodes CASSFSGFGSGANVLTF.

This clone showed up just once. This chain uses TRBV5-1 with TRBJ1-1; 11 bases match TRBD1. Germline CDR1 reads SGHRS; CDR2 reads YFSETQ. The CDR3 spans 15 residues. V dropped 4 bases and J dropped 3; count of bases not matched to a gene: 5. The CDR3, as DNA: TGCGCCAGCAGCGCCAGGGACAGGGGGGACACTGAAGCTTTCTTT. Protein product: CASSARDRGDTEAFF.

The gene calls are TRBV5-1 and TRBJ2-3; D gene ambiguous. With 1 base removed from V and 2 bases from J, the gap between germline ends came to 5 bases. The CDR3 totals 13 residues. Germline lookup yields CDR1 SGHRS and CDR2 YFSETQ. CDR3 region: CASSLSDTDTQYF. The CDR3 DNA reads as TGCGCCAGCAGCTTGAGTGACACAGATACGCAGTATTTT.

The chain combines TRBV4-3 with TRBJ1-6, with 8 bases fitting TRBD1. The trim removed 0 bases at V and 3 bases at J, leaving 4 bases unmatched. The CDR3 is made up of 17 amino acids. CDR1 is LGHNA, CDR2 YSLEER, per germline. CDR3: CASSQDIQGGYNSPLHF. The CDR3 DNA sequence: TGCGCCAGCAGCCAAGATATACAGGGGGGCTATAATTCACCCCTCCACTTT.

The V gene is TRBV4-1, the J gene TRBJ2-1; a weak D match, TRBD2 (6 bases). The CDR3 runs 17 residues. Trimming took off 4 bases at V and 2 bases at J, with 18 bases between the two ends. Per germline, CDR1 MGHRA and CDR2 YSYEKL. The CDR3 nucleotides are TGCGCCAGCAGCCGAGGTAACCCTTGGGGGGCCTACAATGAGCAGTTCTTC. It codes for CASSRGNPWGAYNEQFF.

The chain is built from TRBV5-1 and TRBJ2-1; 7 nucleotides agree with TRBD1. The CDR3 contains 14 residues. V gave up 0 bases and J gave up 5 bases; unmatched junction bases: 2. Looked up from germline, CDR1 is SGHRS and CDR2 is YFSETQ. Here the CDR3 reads CASSLDRGHNEQFF. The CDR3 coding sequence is TGCGCCAGCAGCTTGGACAGGGGCCACAATGAGCAGTTCTTC.